Following are 26 T cell receptor beta chains from one sample sequenced in a study of regulatory T cells in long-lasting Graves disease. Construction of TCR beta libraries relied on iRepertoire HTBI primers and on Arm-PCR targeting CDR3 regions. TCRdb passed the multiplex PCR reads through MiXCR, listing each CDR3 protein once. The sample shows 200,000 to 250,000 distinct CDR3 sequences, around 17% of them seen only once. Regarding time point: newly diagnosed GD, antithyroid drugs for less than 3 months. Construction of the TCR library relied on RNA isolated from PBMCs. The sample here was peripheral blood mononuclear cells (PBMCs), taken at new diagnosis, from a patient treated with antithyroid drugs. All receptors come from a female donor with Graves disease.

There are many counts of this clonotype. V gene TRBV11-3 combines with J gene TRBJ2-5; D ambiguous. The CDR3 covers 13 residues. Germline assignment: CDR1 SGHNT and CDR2 YENEEA. Trimming removed 3 bases at V and 4 bases at J, with 9 bases between. DNA for the CDR3: TGTGCCAGCAGCTTTTTTTTTGGAGAGACCCAGTACTTC. It yields the protein CASSFFFGETQYF.

The rearrangement uses TRBV19 and TRBJ2-5, with D tentatively TRBD2 (5 bases). The length of the CDR3 is 12 residues. Germline V gene sequence: CDR1 LNHDA, CDR2 SQIVND (reference sequence). Trimming took 7 bases from V and 2 from J, leaving 8 bases between them. CDR3: CASKSGQETQYF. The CDR3 bases are TGTGCCAGTAAATCGGGGCAAGAGACCCAGTACTTC.

The sample holds many counts of this clonotype. V and J are TRBV7-2 and TRBJ2-7; 7 positions agree with TRBD1. V shed 4 bases, J shed 4 bases, and the junction held 7 bases outside the gene matches. Germline V gene sequence: CDR1 SGHTA, CDR2 FQGNSA. This CDR3 is built from 14 residues. CDR3 sequence: CASSSTGSPYEQYF. The CDR3 DNA is TGTGCCAGCAGCTCGACAGGGAGTCCGTACGAGCAGTACTTC.

This clonotype appeared many times. The CDR3 region is CSASGDSTTDTQYF. The CDR3 nucleotides are TGCAGTGCTAGCGGTGACAGTACCACAGATACGCAGTATTTT. The chain couples TRBV20-1 to TRBJ2-3, with a tentative D call TRBD1 (5 bases). The ends were cut back, 3 bases at V and 2 bases at J, with 12 bases in the middle. Germline values: CDR1 DFQATT, CDR2 SNEGSKA (reference sequence). The CDR3 has 14 residues.

This clonotype appeared many times. CDR3 in amino acids: CASSKPVNTEAFF. The CDR3 DNA follows: TGTGCCAGCAGTAAACCGGTGAACACTGAAGCTTTCTTT. V usage is TRBV6-1 and J usage is TRBJ1-1; no reliable D call. The CDR3 is made up of 13 amino acids. From germline, CDR1 is MNHNS and CDR2 SASEGT. Trimming pared 5 bases from V and 0 bases from J, leaving 7 bases between.

A word on this clonotype: A clone one base away is much larger, so this may be a read error. The CDR3 sequence is CASSMTATGGTQYF. The CDR3, as DNA: TGTGCCAGTAGTATGACAGCGACCGGAGGGACCCAGTACTTC. V usage is TRBV19 and J usage is TRBJ2-5, with D possibly called TRBD1 or TRBD2 (5 bases each). The CDR3 extends over 14 amino acids. Germline V lookup: CDR1 LNHDA, CDR2 SQIVND (reference sequence). The germline V and J ends were trimmed by 3 bases and 7 bases, with 15 bases remaining between them.

This clonotype was seen at least ten times. The chain is built from TRBV30 and TRBJ1-4, with no clear D. Deletions cut 2 bases from V and 3 bases from J, with 1 base between. The CDR3 runs 11 residues. Germline V gene data show CDR1 as GTSNPN and CDR2 as SVGIG (reference sequence). The CDR3 DNA reads TGTGCCTGGAGTTCTAATGAAAAACTGTTTTTT. Its translation: CAWSSNEKLFF.

This chain joins TRBV5-4 and TRBJ2-7; no firm D call. Germline V gene sequence: CDR1 SGHNT, CDR2 YYREEE (reference sequence). CDR3 length equals 14 residues. V was pared by 2 bases and J by 3 bases, with 12 bases between. As DNA, the CDR3 is TGTGCCAGCAGCTTCAGAGGATTGGACTACGAGCAGTACTTC. Translating it yields CASSFRGLDYEQYF.

This chain connects TRBV20-1 to TRBJ2-3; 7 bases fit TRBD2. The J call may be wrong; the DNA end is better matched by TRBJ2-7. This CDR3 comprises 15 residues. The V gene's germline CDR1 is DFQATT and CDR2 SNEGSKA (reference sequence). The chain's CDR3 is CSARVPSGRYNEQYF. As DNA, the CDR3 is TGCAGTGCTAGAGTGCCTAGCGGCAGATACAATGAGCAGTACTTC.

For this clonotype: Being one base from a much bigger clone, this may be a read error. V gene TRBV6-2 or TRBV6-3 combines with J gene TRBJ2-7; 8 nucleotides agree with TRBD2. Per the germline V gene, CDR1 is MNHEY and CDR2 is SVGEGT. This CDR3 contains 15 residues. The chain's CDR3 is CASSTWTSPQLEQHF. CDR3 sequence (DNA): TGTGCCAGCAGTACATGGACTAGCCCCCAACTGGAGCAGCACTTC.

This clonotype came up many times. The rearrangement uses TRBV29-1 and TRBJ1-5, with D unclear. The CDR3 consists of 14 residues. The ends were cut back, 4 bases at V and 1 base at J, with 11 bases in the middle. The germline CDR1 and CDR2 sequences are SQVTM and ANQGSEA. CDR3 DNA: TGCAGCGTTGCCTCGACGGGAAGCAATCAGCCCCAGCATTTT. Translating it yields CSVASTGSNQPQHF.

The gene calls are TRBV4-3 and TRBJ1-1; weak D call: TRBD1 (5 bases). The CDR3 is 15 amino acids. Trimming shortened V by 0 bases and J by 4 bases, and 12 bases separated the two germline ends. Per germline, CDR1 LGHNA and CDR2 YSLEER. The CDR3 is CASSQEGARGTEAFF. The CDR3 DNA sequence: TGCGCCAGCAGCCAAGAAGGGGCCCGGGGCACTGAAGCTTTCTTT.

This clonotype was seen repeatedly, ten times or more. This sequence joins TRBV5-5 and TRBJ2-4; D might be TRBD1 or TRBD2, each matching 5 bases. The CDR3 contains 16 residues. Trimming took off 1 base at V and 8 bases at J, with 19 bases between the two ends. Germline values: CDR1 SGHKS, CDR2 YYEKEE (reference sequence). The CDR3 spells CASSLTPGPPRDIQYF. DNA for the CDR3: TGTGCCAGCAGCTTGACTCCGGGACCCCCTAGGGACATTCAGTACTTC.

This clonotype was seen repeatedly, ten times or more. The chain uses TRBV5-1 and TRBJ2-3, with 8 bases fitting TRBD1. Germline CDR1 reads SGHRS; CDR2 reads YFSETQ. V shed 4 bases, J shed 1 base, and the junction held 8 bases outside the gene matches. This CDR3 comprises 16 residues. This CDR3 is CASSARIQGGTDTQYF. The CDR3 bases are TGCGCCAGCAGCGCTAGAATACAGGGGGGCACAGATACGCAGTATTTT. The full variable domain, with the rest looked up from reference TRBV5-1 and TRBJ2-3, is KAGVTQTPRYLIKTRGQQVTLSCSPISGHRSVSWYQQTPGQGLQFLFEYFSETQRNKGNFPGRFSGRQFSNSRSEMNVSTLELGDSALYLCASSARIQGGTDTQYFGPGTRLTVL.

This clonotype showed up many times. This chain links TRBV20-1 with TRBJ2-7, with TRBD2 as a possible D gene (5 bases). This CDR3 comprises 12 residues. Germline CDR1 and CDR2: DFQATT and SNEGSKA (reference sequence). The V end was cut by 3 bases, the J end by 4 bases, with 10 bases between. The CDR3 loop reads CSARRAEYEQYF. The DNA of the CDR3 is TGCAGTGCTAGGCGGGCAGAATACGAGCAGTACTTC.

The gene calls are TRBV11-2 and TRBJ2-1, with 9 bases fitting TRBD2. Germline loops: CDR1 SGHAT, CDR2 FQNNGV. V was pared by 3 bases and J by 4 bases, with 1 base of the junction left unmatched. CDR3 size: 14 residues. The CDR3 DNA reads as TGTGCCAGCAGCTTGACTAGCGGTTACAATGAGCAGTTCTTC. Translated: CASSLTSGYNEQFF.

This clonotype was recorded at least ten times. The rearrangement joins TRBV20-1 to TRBJ2-2; 11 positions match TRBD2. Germline V gene lookup returns CDR1 DFQATT and CDR2 SNEGSKA (reference sequence). The trim removed 7 bases at V and 5 bases at J, leaving 6 bases unmatched. The CDR3 is 14 amino acids. The CDR3 is CSVEGTSGTGELFF. DNA for the CDR3: TGCAGTGTGGAAGGGACTAGCGGAACCGGGGAGCTGTTTTTT.

In its sample, this clonotype was seen many times. The chain combines TRBV27 with TRBJ2-7; 12 nucleotides agree with TRBD2. Trimming removed 4 bases from V and 2 bases from J; junction bases left unmatched: 3. CDR1 is MNHEY, CDR2 SMNVEV, per germline (reference sequence). This CDR3 has 15 residues. The CDR3 DNA reads as TGTGCCAGCAGTTCCCCTAGCGGGAGGGCCTACGAGCAGTACTTC. Amino acid sequence: CASSSPSGRAYEQYF.

The genes are TRBV6-4 and TRBJ1-2; the D is unclear. Deletions cut 6 bases from V and 0 bases from J, with 14 bases between. Germline V lookup: CDR1 MRHNA, CDR2 SNTAGT. The CDR3 has 15 amino acids. The CDR3 spells CASRLFSSSNYGYTF. The CDR3 region has the DNA TGTGCCAGCAGGCTATTCTCCTCTTCTAACTATGGCTACACCTTC.

Remarks on this clonotype: A much larger clone lies one base from this, so it may be a read error. CDR3 sequence (DNA): TGTGCCAGCAGTTTCGGGGGGACCTCTGGAAACACCATATATTTT. Translated, it gives CASSFGGTSGNTIYF. The J gene is TRBJ1-3, the V gene TRBV2; D is possibly TRBD1 (5 bases). Germline assignment: CDR1 SNHLY and CDR2 FYNNEI. The CDR3 has 15 amino acids. The V end lost 5 bases, the J end lost 0 bases, and 11 bases lay between the germline ends.

The V call is TRBV29-1, the J call TRBJ1-1; a weak D match, TRBD1 (5 bases). The V end was cut by 2 bases, the J end by 1 base, with 14 bases between. CDR1 SQVTM and CDR2 ANQGSEA come from the germline V gene. The CDR3 runs 15 residues. Here the CDR3 DNA reads TGCAGCGTTGAATCCTTAGGCAGGGAGAACACTGAAGCTTTCTTT. Translating gives CSVESLGRENTEAFF.

In this sample, this clonotype turned up many times. The rearrangement uses TRBV12-5 and TRBJ1-2, with no clear D. The CDR3 is 14 residues long. Germline V gene data show CDR1 as LGHNT and CDR2 as FRNRAP. V lost 5 bases and J 3 bases, leaving 13 bases between the germline ends. CDR3 protein: CASGKLKSDYGYTF. DNA for the CDR3: TGTGCTAGTGGTAAGCTAAAGAGTGACTATGGCTACACCTTC.

At least ten counts were recorded for this clonotype. Its ends do not fully match the called genes, so a read error is possible. The gene calls are TRBV12-3 or TRBV12-4 and TRBJ2-5; D may be TRBD1 or TRBD2 (5 bases each). The CDR3 is made up of 13 amino acids. The CDR3 coding sequence is TGTGCCAGCAGTGCCTCCGGGGACGGCCGACCCGACTTC. This sequence encodes CASSASGDGRPDF.

This rearrangement joins TRBV9 to TRBJ2-3; 7 nucleotides match TRBD1. CDR1 and CDR2 from the germline V gene are SGDLS and YYNGEE. The CDR3 sequence is 15 residues long. V was clipped by 3 bases and J by 1 base; unmatched bases: 5. CDR3 sequence: CASSAGTVGTDTQYF. CDR3 coding DNA: TGTGCCAGCAGCGCGGGGACAGTTGGCACAGATACGCAGTATTTT. Together with reference TRBV9 and TRBJ2-3, the CDR3 gives the full variable domain: DSGVTQTPKHLITATGQRVTLRCSPRSGDLSVYWYQQSLDQGLQFLIQYYNGEERAKGNILERFSAQQFPDLHSELNLSSLELGDSALYFCASSAGTVGTDTQYFGPGTRLTVL.

This clonotype was picked up many times. This chain connects TRBV12-3 or TRBV12-4 to TRBJ1-5; TRBD1 matches at 8 bases. J gave up 6 bases and V 6 bases, and 7 bases lay outside the gene matches. The CDR3 contains 14 residues. This CDR3 is CASSLTGESQPQHF. The CDR3 region has the DNA TGTGCCAGCAGCCTGACAGGGGAGAGTCAGCCCCAGCATTTT.

This clonotype was counted between two and nine times. The chain couples TRBV28 to TRBJ1-1; 9 nucleotides agree with TRBD1. The germline V gene has CDR1 MDHEN and CDR2 SYDVKM. The CDR3 is made up of 17 amino acids. The junction had 17 bases not matched to a gene; V was cut back by 2 bases and J by 10 bases. CDR3: CASSLIRGTGLTRVAFF. CDR3 bases: TGTGCCAGCAGTTTAATAAGAGGGACAGGGCTTACGAGAGTAGCTTTCTTT. Variable domain in full (rest from reference TRBV28 and TRBJ1-1): DVKVTQSSRYLVKRTGEKVFLECVQDMDHENMFWYRQDPGLGLRLIYFSYDVKMKEKGDIPEGYSVSREKKERFSLILESASTNQTSMYLCASSLIRGTGLTRVAFFGQGTRLTVV.